This T cell receptor (beta chain) was profiled in a study of T cells after yellow fever vaccination. Study-wide results and limits: Just a small share of clonotypes turned up in the CD4 compartment as well as the CD8 compartment.

A 5'RACE template-switching step, the method used to make TCR cDNA, added a universal primer site and UMIs. TCRdb used MiXCR to reprocess the 5' RACE reads, holding one entry per CDR3 protein. There are around 330,000 distinct CDR3 sequences in the sample; roughly 3.5% occur only once, and 23% lies in the top ten. CDR3 size: 15 residues. This clonotype was recorded many times. Its matching antigen is unknown. The clonotype comes from a man younger than 35 who received the YFV17D yellow fever vaccine. The sequenced sample was PBMCs, obtained on the day of the yellow fever booster vaccination. The rearrangement links TRBV21-1 to TRBJ2-5; TRBD1 reflects the table's D call only, with no check against the DNA. TRBV21-1 is given as a pseudogene. CDR3 residues: CASSPGPWAEETQYF. As DNA, the CDR3 is TGTGCCAGCAGCCCTGGACCGTGGGCGGAAGAGACCCAGTACTTC.